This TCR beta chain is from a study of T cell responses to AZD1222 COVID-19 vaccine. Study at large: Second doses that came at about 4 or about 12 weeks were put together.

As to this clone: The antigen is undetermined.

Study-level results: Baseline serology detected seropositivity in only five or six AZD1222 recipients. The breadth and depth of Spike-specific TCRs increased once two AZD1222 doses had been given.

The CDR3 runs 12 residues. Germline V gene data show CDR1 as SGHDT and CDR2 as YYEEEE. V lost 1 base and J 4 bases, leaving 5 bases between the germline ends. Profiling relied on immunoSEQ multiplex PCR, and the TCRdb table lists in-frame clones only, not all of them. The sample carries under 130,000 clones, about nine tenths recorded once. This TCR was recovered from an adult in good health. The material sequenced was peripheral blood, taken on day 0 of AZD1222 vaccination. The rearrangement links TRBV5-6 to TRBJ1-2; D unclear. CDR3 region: CASSLPSYGYTF. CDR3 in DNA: TGTGCCAGCAGCTTGCCCTCCTATGGCTACACCTTC.